The clone carrying this T cell receptor beta chain was observed a handful of times. Unique molecular identifiers tagged every individual TCR cDNA molecule. MiXCR, applied by TCRdb to the 5' RACE reads, yields one record per CDR3 protein. The table has tens of thousands of distinct CDR3 sequences, 6.9% seen once. Time point given: sample taken at primary tumor resection. The authors sequenced whole RNA from tumor, nontumor lung or frozen PBMC without sorting. Samples were donated by 72 untreated early-stage non-small cell lung cancer patients. This sample stems from a study of spatial heterogeneity in lung cancer. At the level of the study: Detection consistently captured more beta-chain sequences than alpha-chain sequences. As counted in raw reads, each unique TCR and UMI combination appeared more than ten times on average.

This receptor was taken from a male donor with early-stage non-small cell lung cancer. Sequencing was performed on PBMCs, taken at surgery.

CDR3 sequence (DNA): TGCGCCAGTGCCGATAGCGAATATAGCACAGATACGCAGTATTTT. Its protein product is CASADSEYSTDTQYF. This chain joins TRBV5-1 and TRBJ2-3, with a possible D match to TRBD2 (5 bases). CDR1 is SGHRS, CDR2 YFSETQ, per germline. Trimming left V 8 bases short and J 0 bases short, with 16 bases between. CDR3 length: 15 amino acids.